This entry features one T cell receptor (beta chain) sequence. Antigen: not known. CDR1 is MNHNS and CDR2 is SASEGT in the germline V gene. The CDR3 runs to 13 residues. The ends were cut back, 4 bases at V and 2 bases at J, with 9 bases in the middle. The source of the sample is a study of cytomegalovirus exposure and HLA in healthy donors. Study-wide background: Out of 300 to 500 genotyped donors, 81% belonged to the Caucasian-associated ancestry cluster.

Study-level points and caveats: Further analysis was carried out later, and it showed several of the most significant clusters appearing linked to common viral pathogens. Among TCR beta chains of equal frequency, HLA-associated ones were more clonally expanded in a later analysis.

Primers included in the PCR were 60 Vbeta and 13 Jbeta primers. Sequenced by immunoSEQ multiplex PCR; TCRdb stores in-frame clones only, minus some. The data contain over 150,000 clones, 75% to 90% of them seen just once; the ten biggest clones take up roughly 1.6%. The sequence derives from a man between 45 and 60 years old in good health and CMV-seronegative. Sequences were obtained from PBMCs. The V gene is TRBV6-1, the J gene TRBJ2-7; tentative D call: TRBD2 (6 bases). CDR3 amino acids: CASSGGGTYEQYF. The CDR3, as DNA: TGTGCCAGCAGTGGTGGGGGGACCTACGAGCAGTACTTC.